Included here is one TCR beta chain sequence, with context. Its antigen is currently not known. The sample holds no much larger clone one base away, and base qualities are not on file. The library was produced with the immunoSEQ multiplex PCR assay. For the multiplex PCR, a mixture combining 60 forward primers for TCR Vbeta segments and 13 reverse primers for TCR Jbeta segments was used. The CDR3 region of rearranged TCR beta genes was amplified from genomic DNA by a multiplex PCR assay. The Illumina HiSeq System was used to sequence the amplified TCR beta libraries as 87-base-pair reads. The original pipeline was this. In a later analysis, 77 million or so unique TCR beta chains were counted across the roughly 670 repertoires, and roughly 10 million of these chains were shared by at least two donors. Raw reads were error-corrected and collapsed into unique sequences by a nearest-neighbor algorithm in which closely related sequences were merged to remove PCR and sequencing errors. Alignment of CDR3 sequences to IMGT reference sequences was used to assign V, D and J gene segments. For a sequence to be retained, a match of at least six nucleotides was required to both a V gene segment and a J gene segment. A rearrangement counted as productive if the CDR3 had no stop codons and remained in frame with V and J, and every other rearrangement counted as non-productive. Following IMGT convention, CDR3 was defined as the stretch from the second conserved V-encoded cysteine up to the conserved J-encoded phenylalanine. The earlier analysis of about 560 of the donors excluded any sequence lacking an unambiguous match to a single V gene segment. An earlier analysis of almost 600 of the donors classified V segments as functional when productive rearrangements were above 56.7% and as segregating when the standard deviation between donors was above 5%. To diagnose cytomegalovirus status from the catalog of TCR beta chain sequences, a statistical classification framework was built. V and J gene assignment, in a later analysis, came from comparing TCR nucleotide sequences with IMGT/GENE-DB human TR gene sequences. In a later analysis, CDR3 sequences and most-parsimonious VDJ recombination scenarios were assigned using the TCRdist pipeline. A later analysis defined each TCR beta chain by its CDR3 amino acid sequence plus V-gene family, and excluded reads lacking a unique V-gene family. A later analysis removed 592 highly shared, low-generation-probability nucleotide sequences to deal with suspected cross-contamination and a sequencing artifact. In a later analysis, a clonal expansion index was calculated for each public chain from normalized within-repertoire ranks of inferred template counts. In a later analysis, generation probabilities were computed with a VDJ recombination model fitted to out-of-frame rearrangements, and the resulting probabilities were checked against IGoR. A later analysis scored TCR-TCR, TCR-HLA and TCR-CMV co-occurrence with hypergeometric tests, applying a repertoire-size bias correction to TCR pairs. In a later analysis, false discovery rates were estimated by permuting HLA or CMV assignments 20 times. In a later analysis, co-occurring TCRs were grouped with DBSCAN, and TCRdist sequence similarity was added when clustering was performed within HLA-allele-positive subsets. For co-occurrence clustering, repertoires with fewer than 30,000 or more than 120,000 public chains were excluded, along with five repertoires with anomalous nucleotide sharing. In TCRdb, the immuneACCESS table is reduced to in-frame sequences with V and J assigned. These tables do not hold every clone; where another copy was compared, an unresolved V gene accounts for under half, and the others remain unexplained. The DNA gave D and trimming, while V, J and clone size come from that table. In all, the sample holds approximately 200,000 clones, and under 90% of those were seen once. Of the sample, 1% to 1.5% falls within the top ten clones.

This entry comes from a study of cytomegalovirus exposure and HLA in healthy donors (dated by TCRdb to 2016 to 2017). Background for the entire study: In an earlier analysis of about 560 of the donors, roughly 300 Gb of sequence data and 117 million unique TCR beta sequences from about 179 million T cells were reported. In an earlier analysis of a few hundred of the donors, high-throughput TCR beta sequencing was used to judge whether each TCR beta V gene segment behaved as functional or pseudogenic. To study patterns of TCR occurrence, a later analysis re-analyzed previously published TCR beta repertoires from under 750 donors and added high-resolution HLA genotyping. An early release that covered about 640 HLA-typed donors contained about 300 gigabases of sequencing data and tens of millions of unique TCR sequences. Among 300 to 500 genotyped donors of the cohort, an average of approximately 240,000 unique TCR beta nucleotide sequences was sequenced per donor, of which 15% to 20% were non-productive. The study combined high-throughput TCR immunosequencing, statistical association of individual TCRs with disease status, and machine learning to predict cytomegalovirus infection status. A few DR-DQ haplotypes were handled as single units for association and clustering because linkage in the cohort was strong. Rather than using new phenotypic data, the later analysis identified candidate immune exposures from TCR beta sequences and from how often those sequences occurred across donors. Every discovery cohort repertoire had been produced on one sequencing platform. HLA typing included class I and class II loci at four-digit resolution. The number of typed donors differed by locus: about 629-640 for A, B, C, DRB1 and DQB1; 522 for DQA1; approximately 610 for DPA1; and about 470 for DPB1. The aim of the study was to test whether cataloging public T cell receptors could identify signatures of past pathogen exposure. Of the roughly 410 genotyped donors, approximately 80% were placed in the genetic ancestry cluster associated with self-reported Caucasian donors. A separate validation cohort of over 95 different subjects was used in addition to the roughly 640-subject first cohort. The study profiled the T cell repertoires of around 700 subjects by immunosequencing and related them to cytomegalovirus serostatus. Donor age, sex, ethnicity and CMV serostatus were compiled together with the repertoire data. Genome-wide SNP genotypes for about 55% of the 666 donors were used in a later genetic analysis, which treated that subset as a discovery cohort.

As encoded in the germline V gene, CDR1 is SQVTM while CDR2 is ANQGSEA. The CDR3 sequence holds 13 residues, the cysteine and phenylalanine included. The CDR3 DNA has 39 bases and is translated from base 1. V is reduced by 4 bases and J by 2 bases, leaving a spacing of 11 bases between them. Here is what the overall study found, with its caveats: Correlated functional status among segregating V segments might be attributable to linkage disequilibrium, but an unknown experimental factor could not be ruled out. When HLA alleles, especially DR and DQ, strongly co-occurred, TCR associations were difficult to assign to individual alleles. Sequencing depth was assumed to be roughly uniform across donors in the presence/absence analyses, though that assumption may not hold. Most TCR sequences were seen in very few donors, while some public TCRs were found in many individuals. Specific HLA alleles were associated with 15,000 to 20,000 TCR beta sequences at a false discovery rate of 0.05 in a later analysis. In a later analysis, the rate of TCR association differed among HLA loci, with DRB1 alleles having the most associated TCRs and HLA-C alleles having the fewest. The study listed 150 to 200 TCR beta chains as associated with cytomegalovirus. Immune exposure information for the cohort was limited to CMV serostatus. In vitro tests confirmed that a few of the cytomegalovirus-associated TCR beta chains recognize cytomegalovirus antigens. Because counts were too low, about 18 rarely observed V segments, including chromosome 9 orphons, were excluded from the earlier analysis of a few hundred of the donors. Compared with equally common non-associated chains, HLA-associated TCR beta chains in a later analysis were more clonally expanded and had lower generation probabilities. A later analysis found that most CMV-associated TCR beta chains appeared HLA-restricted, with HLA associations seemingly driven largely by CMV exposure. The classifier was reported to diagnose cytomegalovirus status with high specificity and sensitivity in both the original and validation cohorts. A later genetic analysis reported fewer N-insertions in productive TCRs among donors in an Asian-associated ancestry cluster than the roughly 690-donor mean. HLA typing was unavailable for some donors at each locus, so association tests used only the typed subset. A further reported finding was that TCR beta sequences accurately predicted the HLA-A and HLA-B alleles for most subjects in the first cohort. A cluster of highly shared sequence variants was judged likely to be a technical artifact of the sequencing pipeline. This cohort had only TCR beta chains sequenced, and the lack of alpha or paired-chain data limited which features could be detected. A later analysis reported that several top co-occurrence clusters appeared linked to parvovirus B19, influenza, CMV and Epstein-Barr virus. Some IMGT-functional V segments, including TRBV6-2 and TRBV6-3, could not be distinguished by the 87-base-pair reads and were therefore excluded. Broadly in line with IMGT annotations, most TCR beta V segments showed up in productive rearrangements about 90% or about 30% of the time in an earlier analysis of 450 to 600 of the donors. A later genetic analysis associated a missense DCLRE1C variant with V-gene and J-gene trimming of TCR beta chains, and an independent cohort replicated the association. According to the authors, the approach could potentially be generalized to other disease states and immunological phenotypes.

The cohort was made up of 500 to 850 healthy bone marrow donors. Cohort members were all nominally healthy when sampled, although unrecorded immune exposures were likely present. CMV serostatus was recorded as positive for some 300 and negative for about 55% of the roughly 670 cohort members, whereas no CMV serostatus was recorded for the donor in question. A peripheral blood sample was collected from each donor, and TCR beta sequencing was performed on peripheral blood mononuclear cells. The Qiagen DNeasy Blood Extraction Kit was used to extract genomic DNA from the blood cell samples. Input material: PBMCs. The sequence links TRBV29-1 to TRBJ1-2; the D gene is possibly TRBD1, with 5 bases matching. The source is a human donor in good health. In nucleotides, the sequence is TGCAGCGTTGGGGAACACAGGAACTATGGCTACACCTTC. It translates to CSVGEHRNYGYTF.